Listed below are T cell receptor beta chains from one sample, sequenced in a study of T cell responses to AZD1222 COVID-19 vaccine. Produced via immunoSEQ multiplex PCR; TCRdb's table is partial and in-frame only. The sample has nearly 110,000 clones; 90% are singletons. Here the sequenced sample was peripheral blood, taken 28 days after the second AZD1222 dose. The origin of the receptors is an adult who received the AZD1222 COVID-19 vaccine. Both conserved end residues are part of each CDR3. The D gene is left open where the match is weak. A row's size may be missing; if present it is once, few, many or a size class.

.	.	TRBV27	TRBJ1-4	TGTGCCAGCAGTCTATGGCAGTCGGGAATGAGAAAACTGTTTTTT	CASSLWQSGMRKLFF
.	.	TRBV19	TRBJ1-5	TGTGCCAGTAGTATAGGGACATTCAATCAGCCCCAGCATTTT	CASSIGTFNQPQHF
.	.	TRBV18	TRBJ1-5	TGTGCCAGCTCACCGGACAAGGGAGTTCGGTTACCCCAGCATTTT	CASSPDKGVRLPQHF
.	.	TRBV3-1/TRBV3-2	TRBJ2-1	TGTGCCAGCAGCCAAGACCTCCGGGGGCATGAGCAGTTCTTC	CASSQDLRGHEQFF
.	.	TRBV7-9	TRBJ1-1	TGTGCCAGCAGCTTAGGACAGTTTGAAGCTTTCTTT	CASSLGQFEAFF
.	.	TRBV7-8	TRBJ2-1	TGTGCCAGCAGCATTTCACTAGACAAAGAGCAGTTCTTC	CASSISLDKEQFF
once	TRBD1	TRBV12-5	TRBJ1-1	TGTGCTAGTGTTCTATTGGGCAGGGGGCGAACTGAAGCTTTCTTT	CASVLLGRGRTEAFF
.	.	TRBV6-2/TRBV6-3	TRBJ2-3	TGTGCCAGCAGTTCTCCCGGGACACAGGCCGGGCGGGATACGCAGTATTTT	CASSSPGTQAGRDTQYF
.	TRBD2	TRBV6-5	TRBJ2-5	TGTGCCAGCAGTTACCGGACTAGCATGTCCCAGTACTTC	CASSYRTSMSQYF
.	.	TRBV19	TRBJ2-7	TGTGCCACCCAGGAGAACGGCTACGAGCAGTACTTC	CATQENGYEQYF
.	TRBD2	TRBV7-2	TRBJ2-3	TGTGCCAGCAGCTTCGAGACTAGCGGGGGCGGCGCAGATACGCAGTATTTT	CASSFETSGGGADTQYF
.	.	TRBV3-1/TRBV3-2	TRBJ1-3	TGTGCCAGCAGCCAAGGGACAAGGAACACCATATATTTT	CASSQGTRNTIYF
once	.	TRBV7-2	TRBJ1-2	TGTGCCAGCAGCCCCCGTACAGGCCTAAACTATGGCTACACCTTC	CASSPRTGLNYGYTF
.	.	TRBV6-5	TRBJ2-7	TGTGCCCTATCTGGTTCGGGAGTGGGCGAGCAGTACTTC	CALSGSGVGEQYF
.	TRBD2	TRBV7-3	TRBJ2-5	TGTGCCAGCAGCTTAGGGACTAGCGGGGGGCCGGCCGAGACCCAGTACTTC	CASSLGTSGGPAETQYF
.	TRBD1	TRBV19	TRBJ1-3	TGTGCCAGTGGGGGGACAGCCAACACCATATATTTT	CASGGTANTIYF
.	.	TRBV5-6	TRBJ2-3	TGTGCCAGCACCAGCATTTGGAGGGTCGGCACAGATACGCAGTATTTT	CASTSIWRVGTDTQYF
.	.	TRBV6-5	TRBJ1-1	TGTGCCAGCAGTTACTCCACTAGACAGGTGAACACTGAAGCTTTCTTT	CASSYSTRQVNTEAFF
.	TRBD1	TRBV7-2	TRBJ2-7	TGTGCCAGCAGCGAGAGGGGATGGGACAGGGCTCCTCGAGAGCAGTACTTC	CASSERGWDRAPREQYF
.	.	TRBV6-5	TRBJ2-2	TGTGCCAGCAGAATACAGCGGAACACCGGGGAGCTGTTTTTT	CASRIQRNTGELFF
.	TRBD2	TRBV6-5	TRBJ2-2	TGTGCCAGCAGCTCGGACGGGGGAGGGACCGGGGAGCTGTTTTTT	CASSSDGGGTGELFF
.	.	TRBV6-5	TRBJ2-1	TGTGCCAGCAGTTACGGATTTAGTGGCAATGAGCAGTTCTTC	CASSYGFSGNEQFF
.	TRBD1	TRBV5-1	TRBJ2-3	TGCGCCAGCAGCGGGACAGGTACAACAGATACGCAGTATTTT	CASSGTGTTDTQYF
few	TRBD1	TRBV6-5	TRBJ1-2	TGTGCCAGCAGCTACAACCGGGACAGCCTTGGCTACACCTTC	CASSYNRDSLGYTF
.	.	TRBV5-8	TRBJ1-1	TGTGCCAGCAGCTTGGGGGGAGCCGGGTGGAACACTGAAGCTTTCTTT	CASSLGGAGWNTEAFF
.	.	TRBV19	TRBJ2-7	TGTGCCAGTAGTACCCCCGGGGCCTTGTACGAGCAGTACTTC	CASSTPGALYEQYF
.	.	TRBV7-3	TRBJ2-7	TGTGCCAGCAGCTCATATAGCAAACCCTCCGAGCAGTACTTC	CASSSYSKPSEQYF
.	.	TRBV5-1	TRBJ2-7	TGCGCCAGCAGCTCCGGACCGGGTCTTGACGAGCAGTACTTC	CASSSGPGLDEQYF
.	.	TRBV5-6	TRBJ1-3	TGTGCCAGCAGCTTGAGCGGGGAACTACCGAACTCTGGAAACACCATATATTTT	CASSLSGELPNSGNTIYF
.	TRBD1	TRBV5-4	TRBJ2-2	TGTGCCAGCAGGGCGGGACAGGCGACTACCGGGGAGCTGTTTTTT	CASRAGQATTGELFF
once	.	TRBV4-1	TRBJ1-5	TGCGCCAGCAGCCAAGAAGGGGGGAGCAATCAGCCCCAGCATTTT	CASSQEGGSNQPQHF
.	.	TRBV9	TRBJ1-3	TGTGCCAGCAGCCCGGAAGTCTTCTCTGGAAACACCATATATTTT	CASSPEVFSGNTIYF
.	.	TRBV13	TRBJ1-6	TGTGCCAGCAGCTTAGGCCTACTTGGACAATCTTTTCCGGTCAGCTCCTATAATTCACCCCTCCACTTT	CASSLGLLGQSFPVSSYNSPLHF
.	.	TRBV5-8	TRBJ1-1	TGTGCCAGCAGCTTGAGGTTGAACACTGAAGCTTTCTTT	CASSLRLNTEAFF
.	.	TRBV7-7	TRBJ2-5	TGTGCTAGCAGCTTGTCTCTAGCGTCAGAGACCCAGTACTTC	CASSLSLASETQYF
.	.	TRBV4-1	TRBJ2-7	TGCGCCAGCAGCCAAGATCCGGGGTATAGCTCCTACGAGCAGTACTTC	CASSQDPGYSSYEQYF
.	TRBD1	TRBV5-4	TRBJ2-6	TGTGCCAGCAGCCCCGACAGGGGGAGCTTGGCCAACGTCCTGACTTTC	CASSPDRGSLANVLTF